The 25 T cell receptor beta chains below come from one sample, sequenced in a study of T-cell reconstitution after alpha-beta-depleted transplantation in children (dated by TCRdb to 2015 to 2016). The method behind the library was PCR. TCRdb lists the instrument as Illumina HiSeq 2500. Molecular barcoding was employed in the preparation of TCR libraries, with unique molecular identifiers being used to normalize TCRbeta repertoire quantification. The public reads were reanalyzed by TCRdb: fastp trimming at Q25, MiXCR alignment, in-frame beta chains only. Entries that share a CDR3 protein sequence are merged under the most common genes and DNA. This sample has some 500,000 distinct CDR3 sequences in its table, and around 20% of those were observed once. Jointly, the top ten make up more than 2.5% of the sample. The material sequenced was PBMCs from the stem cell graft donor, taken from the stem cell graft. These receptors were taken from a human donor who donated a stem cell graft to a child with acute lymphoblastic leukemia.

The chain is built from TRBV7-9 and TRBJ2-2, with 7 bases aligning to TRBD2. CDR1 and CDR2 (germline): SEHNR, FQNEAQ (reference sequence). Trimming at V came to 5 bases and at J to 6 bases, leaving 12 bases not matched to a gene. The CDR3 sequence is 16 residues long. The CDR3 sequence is CASSPGTNWAAGELFF. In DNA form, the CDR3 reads TGTGCCAGCAGCCCTGGGACTAATTGGGCCGCCGGGGAGCTGTTTTTT.

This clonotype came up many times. This CDR3 reads CASAPPGQGYNEQFF. In DNA form, the CDR3 reads TGTGCCAGCGCTCCTCCGGGACAGGGCTACAATGAGCAGTTCTTC. This chain links TRBV12-3 or TRBV12-4 with TRBJ2-1, with 9 positions matching TRBD1. V lost 8 bases and J lost 3; bases outside the gene matches: 8. CDR3 length: 15 residues.

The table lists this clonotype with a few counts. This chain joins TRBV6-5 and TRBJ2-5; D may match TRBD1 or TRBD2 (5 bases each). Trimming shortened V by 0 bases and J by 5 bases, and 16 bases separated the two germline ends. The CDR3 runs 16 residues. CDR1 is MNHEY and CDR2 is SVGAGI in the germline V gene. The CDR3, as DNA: TGTGCCAGCAGTTACTCGAGGGGACGATTGGGGGAGACCCAGTACTTC. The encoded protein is CASSYSRGRLGETQYF.

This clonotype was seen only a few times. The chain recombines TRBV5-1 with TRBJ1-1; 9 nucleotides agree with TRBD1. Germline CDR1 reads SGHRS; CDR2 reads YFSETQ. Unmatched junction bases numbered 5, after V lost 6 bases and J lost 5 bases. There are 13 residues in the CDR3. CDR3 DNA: TGCGCCAGCACCGACAGGGGGAAGACTGAAGCTTTCTTT. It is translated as CASTDRGKTEAFF. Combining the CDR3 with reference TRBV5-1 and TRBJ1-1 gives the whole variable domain KAGVTQTPRYLIKTRGQQVTLSCSPISGHRSVSWYQQTPGQGLQFLFEYFSETQRNKGNFPGRFSGRQFSNSRSEMNVSTLELGDSALYLCASTDRGKTEAFFGQGTRLTVV.

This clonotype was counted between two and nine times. This chain's CDR3 is CSATAGNTDTQYF. The CDR3 DNA reads as TGCAGTGCTACAGCGGGAAACACAGATACGCAGTATTTT. This chain joins TRBV20-1 and TRBJ2-3; 7 bases agree with TRBD2. The CDR3 runs to 13 residues. Unmatched junction bases numbered 3, after V lost 4 bases and J lost 2 bases. Per germline, CDR1 DFQATT and CDR2 SNEGSKA (reference sequence).

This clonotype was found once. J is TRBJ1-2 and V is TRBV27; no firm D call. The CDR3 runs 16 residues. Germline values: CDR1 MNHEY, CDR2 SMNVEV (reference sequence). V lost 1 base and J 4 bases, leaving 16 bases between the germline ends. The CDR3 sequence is CASSLYGQQLFYGYTF. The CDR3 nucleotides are TGTGCCAGCAGTTTATACGGCCAACAGCTATTCTATGGCTACACCTTC.

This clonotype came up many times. The CDR3 loop is CASSFGGANEQFF. CDR3 nucleotide sequence: TGTGCCAGCAGTTTCGGGGGGGCAAATGAGCAGTTCTTC. The V and J genes are TRBV6-5 and TRBJ2-1; 8 bases fit TRBD2. Germline loops: CDR1 MNHEY, CDR2 SVGAGI. CDR3 length: 13 residues. The V gene end was trimmed by 4 bases and the J gene end by 7 bases; junction bases not matched to a gene: 3.

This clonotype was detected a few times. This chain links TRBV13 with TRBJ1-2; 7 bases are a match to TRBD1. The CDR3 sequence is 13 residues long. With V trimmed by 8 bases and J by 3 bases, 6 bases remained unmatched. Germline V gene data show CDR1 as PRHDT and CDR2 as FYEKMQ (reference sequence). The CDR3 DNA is TGTGCCAGCGCTTTTGACAGGGACTATGGCTACACCTTC. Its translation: CASAFDRDYGYTF.

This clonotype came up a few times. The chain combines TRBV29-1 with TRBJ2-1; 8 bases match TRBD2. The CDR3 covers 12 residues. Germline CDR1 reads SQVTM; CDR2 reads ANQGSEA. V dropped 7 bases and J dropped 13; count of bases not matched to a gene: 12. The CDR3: CSGETGTSVQFF. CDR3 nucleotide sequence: TGCAGCGGGGAAACGGGGACTAGTGTACAGTTCTTC.

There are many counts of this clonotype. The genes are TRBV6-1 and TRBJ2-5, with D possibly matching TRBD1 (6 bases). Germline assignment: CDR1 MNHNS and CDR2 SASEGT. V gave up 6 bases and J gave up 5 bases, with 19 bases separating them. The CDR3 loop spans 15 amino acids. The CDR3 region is CASRSLQGFWETQYF. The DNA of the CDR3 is TGTGCCAGCAGATCACTTCAGGGGTTTTGGGAGACCCAGTACTTC.

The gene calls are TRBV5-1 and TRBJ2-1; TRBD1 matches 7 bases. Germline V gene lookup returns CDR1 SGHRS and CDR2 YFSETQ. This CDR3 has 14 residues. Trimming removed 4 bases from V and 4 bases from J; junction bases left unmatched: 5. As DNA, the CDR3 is TGCGCCAGCAGCACGGGACAGCTATACAATGAGCAGTTCTTC. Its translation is CASSTGQLYNEQFF. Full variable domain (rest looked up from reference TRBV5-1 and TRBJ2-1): KAGVTQTPRYLIKTRGQQVTLSCSPISGHRSVSWYQQTPGQGLQFLFEYFSETQRNKGNFPGRFSGRQFSNSRSEMNVSTLELGDSALYLCASSTGQLYNEQFFGPGTRLTVL.

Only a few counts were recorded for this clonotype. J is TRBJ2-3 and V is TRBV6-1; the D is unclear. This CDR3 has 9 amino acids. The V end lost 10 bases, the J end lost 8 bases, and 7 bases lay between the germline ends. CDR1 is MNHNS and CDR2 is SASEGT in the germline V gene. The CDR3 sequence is CATRSTQYF. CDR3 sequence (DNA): TGTGCCACCCGCAGTACGCAGTATTTT.

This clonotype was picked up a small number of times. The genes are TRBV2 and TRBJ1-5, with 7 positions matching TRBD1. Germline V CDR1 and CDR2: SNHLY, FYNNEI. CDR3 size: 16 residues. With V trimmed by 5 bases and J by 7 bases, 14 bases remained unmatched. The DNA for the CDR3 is TGTGCCAGCAGTCGGGAGACAGGGCGTGTAGGGCAGCCCCAGCATTTT. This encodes CASSRETGRVGQPQHF.

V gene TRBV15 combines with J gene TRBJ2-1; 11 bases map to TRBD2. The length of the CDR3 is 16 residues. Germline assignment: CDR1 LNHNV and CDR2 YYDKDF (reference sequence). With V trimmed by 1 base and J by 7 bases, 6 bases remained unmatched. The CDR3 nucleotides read TGTGCCACCAGCAGAGGTTTAGCGGGAGGGTATAATGAGCAGTTCTTC. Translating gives CATSRGLAGGYNEQFF.

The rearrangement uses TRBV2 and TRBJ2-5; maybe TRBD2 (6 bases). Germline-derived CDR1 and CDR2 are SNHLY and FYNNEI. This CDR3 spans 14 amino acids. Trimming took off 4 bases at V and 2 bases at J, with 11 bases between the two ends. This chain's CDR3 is CASSADGTQETQYF. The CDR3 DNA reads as TGTGCCAGCAGTGCTGACGGGACTCAAGAGACCCAGTACTTC.

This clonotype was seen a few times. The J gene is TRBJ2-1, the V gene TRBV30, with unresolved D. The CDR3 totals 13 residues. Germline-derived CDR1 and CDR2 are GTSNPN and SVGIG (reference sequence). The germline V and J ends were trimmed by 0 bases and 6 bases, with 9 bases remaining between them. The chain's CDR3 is CAWSVLSVNEQFF. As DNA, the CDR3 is TGTGCCTGGAGTGTACTCTCTGTCAATGAGCAGTTCTTC. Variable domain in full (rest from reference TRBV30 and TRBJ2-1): SQTIHQWPATLVQPVGSPLSLECTVEGTSNPNLYWYRQAAGRGLQLLFYSVGIGQISSEVPQNLSASRPQDRQFILSSKKLLLSDSGFYLCAWSVLSVNEQFFGPGTRLTVL.

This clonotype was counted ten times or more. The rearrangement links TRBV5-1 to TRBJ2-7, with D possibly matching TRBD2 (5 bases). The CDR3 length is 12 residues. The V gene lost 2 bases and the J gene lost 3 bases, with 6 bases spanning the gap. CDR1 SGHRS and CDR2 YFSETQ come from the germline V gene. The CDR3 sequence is CASSFDYYEQYF. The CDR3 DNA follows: TGCGCCAGCAGCTTTGACTACTACGAGCAGTACTTC.

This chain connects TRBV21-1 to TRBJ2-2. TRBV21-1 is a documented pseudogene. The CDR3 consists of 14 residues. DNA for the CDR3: TGTGCCAGCAGCAAAAGAACGGACACCGGGGAGCTGTTTTTT. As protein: CASSKRTDTGELFF.

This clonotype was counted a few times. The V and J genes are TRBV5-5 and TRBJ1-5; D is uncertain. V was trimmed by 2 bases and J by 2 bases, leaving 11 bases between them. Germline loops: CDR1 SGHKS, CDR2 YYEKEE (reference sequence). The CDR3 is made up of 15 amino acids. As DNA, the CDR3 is TGTGCCAGCAGCTTCTGGGGAGGCGGCAATCAGCCCCAGCATTTT. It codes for CASSFWGGGNQPQHF.

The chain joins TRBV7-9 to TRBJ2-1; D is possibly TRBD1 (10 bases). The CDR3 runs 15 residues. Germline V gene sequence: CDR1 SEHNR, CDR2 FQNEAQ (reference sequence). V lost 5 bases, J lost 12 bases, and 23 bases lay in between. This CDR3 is CASSPGQGTSPGQFF. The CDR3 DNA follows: TGTGCCAGCAGCCCGGGACAGGGGACTAGCCCAGGGCAGTTCTTC.

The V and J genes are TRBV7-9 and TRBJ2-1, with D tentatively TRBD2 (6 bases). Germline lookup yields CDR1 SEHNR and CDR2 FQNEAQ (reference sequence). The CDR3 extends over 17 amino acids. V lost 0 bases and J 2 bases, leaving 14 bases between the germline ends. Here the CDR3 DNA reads TGTGCCAGCAGCTTAGCGCGGGTAGCGGAGACCTACAATGAGCAGTTCTTC. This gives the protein CASSLARVAETYNEQFF.

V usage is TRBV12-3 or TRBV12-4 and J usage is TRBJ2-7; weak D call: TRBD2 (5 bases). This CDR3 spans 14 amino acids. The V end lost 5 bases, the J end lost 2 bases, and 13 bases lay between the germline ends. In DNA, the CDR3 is TGTGCCAGCAGTCCTATCGGGGTAGCCTACGAGCAGTACTTC. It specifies CASSPIGVAYEQYF.

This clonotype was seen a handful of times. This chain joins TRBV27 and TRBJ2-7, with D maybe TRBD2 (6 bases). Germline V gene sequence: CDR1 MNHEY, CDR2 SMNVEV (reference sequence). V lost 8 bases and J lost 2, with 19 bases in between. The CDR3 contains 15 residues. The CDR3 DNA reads TGTGCCAGCTCCTATAGCGGCCCGGGTCCCTACGAGCAGTACTTC. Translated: CASSYSGPGPYEQYF.

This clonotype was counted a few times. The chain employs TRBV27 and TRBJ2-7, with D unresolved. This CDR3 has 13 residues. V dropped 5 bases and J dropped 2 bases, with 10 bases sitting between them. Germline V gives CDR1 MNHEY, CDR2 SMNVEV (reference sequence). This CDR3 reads CASSLGVPYEQYF. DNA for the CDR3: TGTGCCAGCAGTCTTGGGGTTCCCTACGAGCAGTACTTC.

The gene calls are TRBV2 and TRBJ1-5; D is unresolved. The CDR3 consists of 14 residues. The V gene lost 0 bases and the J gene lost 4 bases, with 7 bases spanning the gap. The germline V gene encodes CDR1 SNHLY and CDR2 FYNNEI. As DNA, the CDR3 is TGTGCCAGCAGTGAAGCCGCTAGAAATCAGCCCCAGCATTTT. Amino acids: CASSEAARNQPQHF.